This TCR beta chain was sequenced for a study of high-grade serous ovarian cancer treatment subgroups (dated by TCRdb to about 2021). About the investigation overall: A mean of 14,192 reads and 7,494 unique TCR beta rearrangements per sample was generated by sequencing. TCR beta repertoires were profiled in patients with high-grade serous ovarian cancer who were grouped, under a laparoscopic triage algorithm, by complete gross resection or by neoadjuvant chemotherapy response. A cohort of around 30 patients was included: roughly 10 with no residual disease after primary surgery (R0), roughly 10 who were excellent NACT responders, and roughly 10 who were poor NACT responders. Each patient contributed one primary tumor and two metastatic tumor samples, giving 90 samples in total.

Results and caveats for the whole study, not just this receptor: Bulk tumor TCR sequencing lacked spatial information, limiting insight into HGSC tumor complexity and diversity. The TCR repertoire analyses centered on CDR3, leaving CDR1 and CDR2 unanalyzed. TCR clonal relatedness was found to be positively correlated with neoantigen level and, by trend, with copy number variation and mutation load derived from whole-genome sequencing. Repertoire similarity between tumors of the same patient ranged about 0.11 to 0.79, whereas almost no similarity was seen between different patients.

Including cysteine and phenylalanine, the CDR3 has 15 amino acids. The kept DNA is CDR3 alone, 45 bases in frame from the first base. This clone has just one count. The antigen it binds to is not known. Sequence at one end of the junction differs from germline and may be a read error. The 80 to 90 tumor samples underwent high-throughput TCR profiling using ImmunoSEQ. The study's processing was this. Richness (unique productive sequences), clonality, evenness and relatedness were included as repertoire diversity metrics, and similarity between samples was assessed with the Bhattacharyya coefficient. In a sensitivity analysis, TCRs with fewer than two reads were excluded, and consistent conclusions were obtained. TCRdb took this table from immuneACCESS and kept in-frame rearrangements with V and J called. Such tables lack part of the clones; where checked against another copy, unresolved V genes explain under half of the gap, and the rest is unexplained. V, J and clone size are taken as reported in that table, and D and trimming were inferred from the DNA itself. In all, the sample holds about 5,600 clones, and 60% to 80% of those were seen once. The ten largest clones add up to more than 5.5% of the sample.

Tumor samples were collected prior to definitive surgery or chemotherapy. Genomic DNA was extracted by the MD Anderson Biospecimen Extraction Resource, and TCR sequencing was done by the MD Anderson Cancer Genomics Laboratory. Material for sequencing was tumor tissue. The V and J genes are TRBV5-3 and TRBJ1-3, with TRBD1 as a weak D call on 5 bases. TRBV5-3 is placed among ORFs of uncertain function. This clonotype was obtained from a human patient with high-grade serous ovarian cancer. CDR3 protein: CAGRSPGGNGNTIYF. The bases are TGTGCCGGAAGATCCCCCGGGGGAAACGGAAACACCATATATTTT.